This T cell receptor (beta chain) derives from a study of blood T cells in healthy people across ages. Background on the study: Researchers report that template switching captured about one barcoded beta molecule per two T cells.

Study results and limitations: Greater diversity and more naive CD4+ cells were seen in long-lived donors than in aged donors. Donor CMV status was unknown, possibly confounding expanded clonotype changes.

This clonotype was counted between two and nine times. Its antigen is unknown. Germline CDR1 SGHTA, CDR2 FQGNSA. This CDR3 spans 18 amino acids. The V and J ends lost 5 bases and 0 bases respectively, with 20 bases between them. The authors ran a second PCR of about 7 to 11 cycles using a sample-barcoded 5' primer and a J-beta primer mix. TCRdb reprocessed the 5' RACE reads via MiXCR and lists one record per CDR3 protein. In the table there are over a million distinct CDR3 sequences, less than 45% of which are singletons. Isolation recovered at least 7 million PBMCs from every sample. This sequence originates from a woman in her late teens or twenties in good health. This sequence joins TRBV7-2 and TRBJ2-1; tentative D call: TRBD1 (5 bases). Input material: blood. The CDR3, as DNA: TGTGCCAGCAGCATCCGGCTAGGGGCCACCCCCTCCTACAATGAGCAGTTCTTC. Translation gives CASSIRLGATPSYNEQFF.